Below, one T cell receptor beta chain is given with its context. Its target is unknown. Sequencing was performed with immunoSEQ multiplex PCR; in TCRdb, only in-frame clones are kept and a portion is missing. This table holds approximately 160,000 clones, roughly 90% found once. This sample is part of a study of T cell responses to AZD1222 COVID-19 vaccine. The study's findings and limits: Repertoires were obtained only post-peak T cell response. Just six or seven AZD1222 recipients tested seropositive at baseline.

CDR3 length: 15 residues. V lost 3 bases and J lost 10; bases outside the gene matches: 9. Germline assignment: CDR1 WNHNN and CDR2 SYGVQD (reference sequence). This sequence originates from an adult in good health. Here the sequenced sample was peripheral blood, taken on day 0 of AZD1222 vaccination. This sequence joins TRBV10-1 and TRBJ2-1; 10 bases align to TRBD2. The CDR3 is CASSETASGRPEQFF. CDR3 DNA: TGCGCCAGCAGTGAAACGGCTAGCGGGAGACCCGAGCAGTTCTTC.